The entry below gives a single T cell receptor (beta chain) sequence along with its context. Indicated time point: peripheral blood 6 weeks after treatment start. Patients' urothelial carcinoma was locally advanced or metastatic. The authors spiked synthetic TCR analog templates into each PCR. Clones were read by immunoSEQ multiplex PCR, and TCRdb kept only the in-frame ones, dropping some. The sample lists about 27,000 clones; 82% were seen once. This sample stems from a study of PD-L1 blockade in urothelial cancer. Turning to the study itself: The patients had undergone anywhere from 0 to 3 prior chemotherapy regimens.

From germline, CDR1 is PRHDT and CDR2 FYEKMQ (reference sequence). This CDR3 contains 14 residues. V gave up 6 bases and J gave up 4 bases; unmatched junction bases: 8. The V and J genes are TRBV13 and TRBJ1-1; 7 nucleotides align to TRBD1. The clonotype comes from a man in his 70s with urothelial cancer. The source material was PBMCs, sampled around atezolizumab (anti-PD-L1) treatment. In DNA form, the CDR3 reads TGTGCCAGCAGGACAGGGTCAGTCGGCACTGAAGCTTTCTTT. It translates to CASRTGSVGTEAFF.